This T cell receptor (beta chain) was captured in a study of neoadjuvant anti-PD-1 for oral cavity cancer. Study-level information: Before surgery, most patients got three to four biweekly 3 mg/kg nivolumab doses. Study observations and caveats: Post-nivolumab, blood T cell clonality was significantly elevated in non-responders. Only a few patients per response group were TCR-analyzed; validation needed.

Trimming left V 5 bases short and J 0 bases short, with 10 bases between. Germline CDR1 and CDR2: GTSNPN and SVGIG (reference sequence). This CDR3 has 14 amino acids. Produced via immunoSEQ multiplex PCR; TCRdb's table is partial and in-frame only. This sample yields fewer than 40,000 clones, of which approximately 90% are seen a single time; 3.5% belongs to the top ten. As to this clone: What it recognizes is unknown.

The sample was PBMCs, taken before nivolumab (anti-PD-1) treatment. V and J are TRBV30 and TRBJ2-2, with a tentative D call TRBD2 (6 bases). The source is a person between 40 and 79 years old with oral cavity squamous cell carcinoma. The DNA of the CDR3 is TGTGCCTGGGGGGGAGGACCGAACACCGGGGAGCTGTTTTTT. Its translation: CAWGGGPNTGELFF.